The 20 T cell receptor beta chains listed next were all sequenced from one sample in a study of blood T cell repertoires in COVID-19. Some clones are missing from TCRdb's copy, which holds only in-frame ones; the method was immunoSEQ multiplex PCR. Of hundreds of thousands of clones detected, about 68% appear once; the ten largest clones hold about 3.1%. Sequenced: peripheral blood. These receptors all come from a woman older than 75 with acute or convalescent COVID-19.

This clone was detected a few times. The CDR3 bases are TGCGCCAGCAGCCAAGATTTGGCCAAGAATCAGCCCCAGCATTTT. Its protein is CASSQDLAKNQPQHF. The chain combines TRBV4-1 with TRBJ1-5, with D unclear. CDR1 MGHRA and CDR2 YSYEKL come from the germline V gene. V lost 0 bases, J lost 4 bases, and 10 bases lay in between. CDR3 length: 15 residues.

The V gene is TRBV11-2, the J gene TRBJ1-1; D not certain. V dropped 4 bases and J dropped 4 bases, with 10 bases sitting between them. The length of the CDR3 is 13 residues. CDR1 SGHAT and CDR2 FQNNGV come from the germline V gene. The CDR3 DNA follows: TGTGCCAGCAGCTCCCCCTCGCGCACTGAAGCTTTCTTT. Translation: CASSSPSRTEAFF.

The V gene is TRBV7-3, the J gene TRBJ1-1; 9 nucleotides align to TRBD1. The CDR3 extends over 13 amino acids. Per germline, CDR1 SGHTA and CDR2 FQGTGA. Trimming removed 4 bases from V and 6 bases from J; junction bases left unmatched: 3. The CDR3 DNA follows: TGTGCCAGCAGCTGGCGACAGGGGGCTGAAGCTTTCTTT. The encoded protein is CASSWRQGAEAFF.

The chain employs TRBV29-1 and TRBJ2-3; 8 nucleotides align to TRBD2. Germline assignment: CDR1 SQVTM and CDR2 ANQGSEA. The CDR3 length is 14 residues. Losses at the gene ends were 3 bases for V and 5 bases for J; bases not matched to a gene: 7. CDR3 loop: CSVEKSGGVDTQYF. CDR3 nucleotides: TGCAGCGTTGAGAAGAGCGGGGGAGTAGATACGCAGTATTTT.

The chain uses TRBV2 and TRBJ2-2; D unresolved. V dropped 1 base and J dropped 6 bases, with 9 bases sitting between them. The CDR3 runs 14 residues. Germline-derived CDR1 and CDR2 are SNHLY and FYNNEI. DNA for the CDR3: TGTGCCAGCAGTGAAGATCGCCCGGCCGGGGAGCTGTTTTTT. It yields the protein CASSEDRPAGELFF.

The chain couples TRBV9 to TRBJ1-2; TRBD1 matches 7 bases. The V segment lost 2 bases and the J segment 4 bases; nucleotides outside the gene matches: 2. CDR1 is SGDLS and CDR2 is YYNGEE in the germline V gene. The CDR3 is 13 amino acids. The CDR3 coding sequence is TGTGCCAGCAGCGTGACAGGGCGCTATGGCTACACCTTC. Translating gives CASSVTGRYGYTF.

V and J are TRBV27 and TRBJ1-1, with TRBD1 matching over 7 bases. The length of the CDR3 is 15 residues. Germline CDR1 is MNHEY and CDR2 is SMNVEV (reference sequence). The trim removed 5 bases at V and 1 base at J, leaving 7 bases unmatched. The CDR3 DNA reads TGTGCCAGCAGTCCTCAACAGGGGCGGAACACTGAAGCTTTCTTT. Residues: CASSPQQGRNTEAFF.

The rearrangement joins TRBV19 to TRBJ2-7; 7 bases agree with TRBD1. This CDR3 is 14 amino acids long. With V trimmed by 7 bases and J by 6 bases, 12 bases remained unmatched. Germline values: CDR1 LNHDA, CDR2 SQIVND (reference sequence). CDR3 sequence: CASTTGQLQGEQYF. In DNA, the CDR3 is TGTGCCAGTACCACGGGACAGCTACAGGGCGAGCAGTACTTC.

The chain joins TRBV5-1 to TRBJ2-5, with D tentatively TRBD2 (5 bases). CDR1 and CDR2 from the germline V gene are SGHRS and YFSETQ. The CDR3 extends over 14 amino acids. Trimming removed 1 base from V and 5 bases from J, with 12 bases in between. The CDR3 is CASSLSSGLETQYF. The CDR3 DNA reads TGCGCCAGCAGCTTGTCGAGCGGTTTGGAGACCCAGTACTTC.

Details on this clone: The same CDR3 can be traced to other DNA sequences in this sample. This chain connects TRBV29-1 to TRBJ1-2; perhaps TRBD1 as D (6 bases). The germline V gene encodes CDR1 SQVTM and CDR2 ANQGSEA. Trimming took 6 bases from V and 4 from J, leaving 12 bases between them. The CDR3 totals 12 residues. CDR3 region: CSVGQGTYGYTF. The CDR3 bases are TGCAGCGTCGGTCAGGGGACCTATGGCTACACCTTC. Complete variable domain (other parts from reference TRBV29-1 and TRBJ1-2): SAVISQKPSRDICQRGTSLTIQCQVDSQVTMMFWYRQQPGQSLTLIATANQGSEATYESGFVIDKFPISRPNLTFSTLTVSNMSPEDSSIYLCSVGQGTYGYTFGSGTRLTVV.

The CDR3 nucleotides are TGTGCCAGCAGTTACTCGAGGACTAGCGGGGAGACCCAGTACTTC. Protein product: CASSYSRTSGETQYF. The genes are TRBV6-5 and TRBJ2-5; 11 bases align to TRBD2. The CDR3 totals 15 residues. Germline trimming cut 0 bases from V and 5 bases from J; bases unmatched to any gene: 2. Germline V gives CDR1 MNHEY, CDR2 SVGAGI.

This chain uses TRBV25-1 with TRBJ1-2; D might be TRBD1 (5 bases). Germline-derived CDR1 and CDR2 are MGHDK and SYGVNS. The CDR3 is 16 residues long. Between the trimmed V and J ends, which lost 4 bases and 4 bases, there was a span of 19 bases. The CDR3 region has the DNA TGTGCCAGCAGTGCCCCCCCGGGGGAGCTAATCTATGGCTACACCTTC. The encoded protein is CASSAPPGELIYGYTF.

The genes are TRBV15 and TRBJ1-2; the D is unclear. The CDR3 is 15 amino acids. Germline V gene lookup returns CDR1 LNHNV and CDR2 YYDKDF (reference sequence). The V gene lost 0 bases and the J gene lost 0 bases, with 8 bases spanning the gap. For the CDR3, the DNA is TGTGCCACCAGCAGAGATTATCGGGCTAACTATGGCTACACCTTC. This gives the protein CATSRDYRANYGYTF.

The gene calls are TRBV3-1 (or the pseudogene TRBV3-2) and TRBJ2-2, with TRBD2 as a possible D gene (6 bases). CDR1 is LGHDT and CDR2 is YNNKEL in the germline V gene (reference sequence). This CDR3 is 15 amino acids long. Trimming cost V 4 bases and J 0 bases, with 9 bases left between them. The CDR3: CASSLGGANTGELFF. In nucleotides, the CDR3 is TGTGCCAGCAGCCTTGGCGGGGCGAACACCGGGGAGCTGTTTTTT.

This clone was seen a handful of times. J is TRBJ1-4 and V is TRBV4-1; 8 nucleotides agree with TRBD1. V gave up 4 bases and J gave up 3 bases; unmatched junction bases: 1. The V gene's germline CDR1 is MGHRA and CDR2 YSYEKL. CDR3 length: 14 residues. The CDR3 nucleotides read TGCGCCAGCAGCCGACAGGGGCCTAATGAAAAACTGTTTTTT. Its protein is CASSRQGPNEKLFF.

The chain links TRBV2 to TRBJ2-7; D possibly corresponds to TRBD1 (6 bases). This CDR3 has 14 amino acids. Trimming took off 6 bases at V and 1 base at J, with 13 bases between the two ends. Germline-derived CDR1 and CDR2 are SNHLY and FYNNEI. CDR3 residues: CASRNRDRSYEQYF. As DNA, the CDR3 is TGTGCCAGCAGAAACAGGGATCGTTCCTACGAGCAGTACTTC.

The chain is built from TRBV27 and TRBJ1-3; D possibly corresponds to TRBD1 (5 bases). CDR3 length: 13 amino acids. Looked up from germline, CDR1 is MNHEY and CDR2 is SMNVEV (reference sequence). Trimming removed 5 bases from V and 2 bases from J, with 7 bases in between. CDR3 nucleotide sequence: TGTGCCAGCAGTCGGGGGGCTGGAAACACCATATATTTT. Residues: CASSRGAGNTIYF.

The CDR3 sequence is CASSQVVPGANVLTF. The CDR3 DNA sequence: TGCGCCAGCAGCCAAGTCGTCCCTGGGGCCAACGTCCTGACTTTC. The V gene is TRBV4-1, the J gene TRBJ2-6; D is unresolved. The CDR3 runs 15 residues. CDR1 and CDR2 from the germline V gene are MGHRA and YSYEKL. V was shortened by 1 base and J by 2 bases, with 6 bases between the two germline ends.

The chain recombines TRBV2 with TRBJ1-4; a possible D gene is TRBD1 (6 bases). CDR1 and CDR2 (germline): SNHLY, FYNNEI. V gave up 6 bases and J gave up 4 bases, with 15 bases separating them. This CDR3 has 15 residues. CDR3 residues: CASRGTGIGNEKLFF. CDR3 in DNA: TGTGCCAGCAGAGGAACAGGGATCGGTAATGAAAAACTGTTTTTT. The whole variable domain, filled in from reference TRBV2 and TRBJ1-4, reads EPEVTQTPSHQVTQMGQEVILRCVPISNHLYFYWYRQILGQKVEFLVSFYNNEISEKSEIFDDQFSVERPDGSNFTLKIRSTKLEDSAMYFCASRGTGIGNEKLFFGSGTQLSVL.

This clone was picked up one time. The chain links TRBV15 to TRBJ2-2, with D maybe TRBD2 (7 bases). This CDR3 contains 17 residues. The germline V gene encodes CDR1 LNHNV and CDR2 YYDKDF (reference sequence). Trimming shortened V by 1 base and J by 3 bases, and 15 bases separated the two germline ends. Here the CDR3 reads CATSRVAGAGDTGELFF. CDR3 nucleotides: TGTGCCACCAGCAGAGTTGCGGGAGCAGGGGACACCGGGGAGCTGTTTTTT.